The entry below gives a single TCR beta chain sequence along with its context. No antigen is known for it. CDR1 is MNHEY, CDR2 SVGAGI, per germline. The CDR3 consists of 13 residues. This sample was taken from a study of monozygotic twins with inflammatory bowel disease. Study-wide results and limits: IBD patients, compared with healthy twins, shared fewer clonotypes with others (especially with disease activity).

After re-calling the 5' RACE reads, TCRdb lists one entry per CDR3 protein, DNA absent. Its clone listing holds around 210,000 distinct CDR3 sequences. This TCR was recovered from a human donor with ulcerative colitis or Crohn's disease, or a healthy co-twin of an affected twin (not recorded which). The sequencing sample was made of blood. The gene calls are TRBV6-5 and TRBJ1-2; lacking DNA, the TRBD1 call made by TCRdb goes unchecked. CDR3 in amino acids: CASSPDSVYGYTF.